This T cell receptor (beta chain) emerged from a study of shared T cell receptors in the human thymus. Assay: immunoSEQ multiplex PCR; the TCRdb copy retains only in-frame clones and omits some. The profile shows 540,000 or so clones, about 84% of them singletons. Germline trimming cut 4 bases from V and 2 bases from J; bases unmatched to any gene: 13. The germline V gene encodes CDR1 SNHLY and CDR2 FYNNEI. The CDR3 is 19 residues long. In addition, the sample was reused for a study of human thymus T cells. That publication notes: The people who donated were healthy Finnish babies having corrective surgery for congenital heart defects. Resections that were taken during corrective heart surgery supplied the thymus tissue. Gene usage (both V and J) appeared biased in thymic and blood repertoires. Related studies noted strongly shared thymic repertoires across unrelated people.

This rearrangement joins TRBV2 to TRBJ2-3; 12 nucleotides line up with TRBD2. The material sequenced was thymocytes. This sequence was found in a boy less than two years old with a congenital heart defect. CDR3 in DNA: TGTGCCAGCAGTGTTATTTTCGGTTGGACTAGCGGGAACACAGATACGCAGTATTTT. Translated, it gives CASSVIFGWTSGNTDTQYF.